These 16 T cell receptor beta chains came from one sample sequenced in a study of early T cells in non-severe SARS-CoV-2 infection. TCRdb passed the 5' RACE reads through MiXCR, listing each CDR3 protein once. The data show about 79,000 distinct CDR3 sequences, with approximately 10% seen just once and around 5% held by the top ten. The sequenced sample was whole blood. The receptors were gathered from an adult who was a healthcare worker with PCR-confirmed SARS-CoV-2 infection or an uninfected control (not recorded which).

This clonotype was seen at least ten times. This rearrangement joins TRBV20-1 to TRBJ2-5; D is perhaps TRBD1 (6 bases). The germline V gene has CDR1 DFQATT and CDR2 SNEGSKA (reference sequence). The CDR3 is 11 residues long. V shed 3 bases and J shed 5 bases, with 7 bases lying between them. CDR3 residues: CSASQGETQYF. CDR3 sequence (DNA): TGCAGTGCTAGTCAGGGGGAGACCCAGTACTTC.

At least ten counts were recorded for this clonotype. The CDR3 DNA sequence: TGTGCCAGCAACTTCATCGGGGGGCACACAGATACGCAGTATTTT. It specifies CASNFIGGHTDTQYF. The rearrangement links TRBV7-2 to TRBJ2-3, with D possibly TRBD2 on 7 matching bases. V lost 7 bases and J 2 bases, leaving 16 bases between the germline ends. Germline CDR1 and CDR2: SGHTA and FQGNSA. There are 15 residues in the CDR3.

The CDR3 DNA reads TGCAGCGCAGCCGGGACAGGAGGTGTCAACACTGAAGCTTTCTTT. Residues: CSAAGTGGVNTEAFF. The rearrangement uses TRBV29-1 and TRBJ1-1, with 8 bases fitting TRBD1. CDR3 length equals 15 residues. The J segment lost 2 bases and the V segment lost 7 bases, leaving 12 bases of the junction unmatched. In germline, CDR1 is SQVTM, CDR2 ANQGSEA.

This clonotype has more than one count but fewer than ten. The rearrangement uses TRBV7-9 and TRBJ2-5; D remains unclear. V lost 5 bases to trimming and J lost 4 bases, with 5 bases between them. Germline V gene sequence: CDR1 SEHNR, CDR2 FQNEAQ (reference sequence). CDR3 size: 11 residues. The CDR3 sequence: CASSGRETQYF. CDR3 bases: TGTGCCAGCAGCGGGCGAGAGACCCAGTACTTC.

Comments on this clonotype: Being one base from a much bigger clone, this may be a read error. The chain combines TRBV5-1 with TRBJ2-1; 12 nucleotides line up with TRBD1. The CDR3 covers 16 residues. Germline V gene data show CDR1 as SGHRS and CDR2 as YFSETQ. Here the CDR3 DNA reads TGCGTCAGCAGCTTGGGACAGGGGGCGCCGTGGAATGAGCAGTTCTTC. Its protein is CVSSLGQGAPWNEQFF.

This clonotype was seen many times. The rearrangement uses TRBV11-2 and TRBJ2-7, with 8 positions matching TRBD1. V shed 5 bases and J 3 bases; nucleotides not matched to a gene: 12. The CDR3 length is 16 residues. The germline V gene encodes CDR1 SGHAT and CDR2 FQNNGV. CDR3 region: CASSKPGTGGIYEQYF. The DNA of the CDR3 is TGTGCCAGCAGCAAACCCGGGACAGGAGGGATCTACGAGCAGTACTTC.

There are many counts of this clonotype. The chain combines TRBV7-9 with TRBJ1-6; D is ambiguous. The CDR3 has 12 amino acids. Germline CDR1 is SEHNR and CDR2 is FQNEAQ (reference sequence). V was shortened by 1 base and J by 10 bases, with 5 bases between the two germline ends. CDR3 DNA sequence: TGTGCCAGCAGCTTAGAGCCCTCACCCCTCCACTTT. Amino acids: CASSLEPSPLHF.

V is TRBV29-1 and J is TRBJ2-1, with D hard to call. The CDR3 runs 13 residues. V gave up 0 bases and J gave up 7 bases, with 10 bases separating them. Looked up from germline, CDR1 is SQVTM and CDR2 is ANQGSEA. The CDR3 region is CSVEDWTDNEQFF. For the CDR3, the DNA is TGCAGCGTTGAAGACTGGACGGATAATGAGCAGTTCTTC.

The J gene is TRBJ1-2, the V gene TRBV4-1, with 8 bases aligning to TRBD1. Germline trimming cut 3 bases from V and 5 bases from J; bases unmatched to any gene: 2. The V gene's germline CDR1 is MGHRA and CDR2 YSYEKL. CDR3 length: 13 residues. The CDR3 loop reads CASSQDRAYGYTF. The CDR3 nucleotides are TGCGCCAGCAGCCAGGACAGGGCATATGGCTACACCTTC.

The rearrangement links TRBV30 to TRBJ2-7, with unresolved D. Trimming pared 3 bases from V and 3 bases from J, leaving 21 bases between. From germline, CDR1 is GTSNPN and CDR2 SVGIG (reference sequence). This CDR3 is 16 amino acids long. CDR3 loop: CAWRGTLDGSNYEQYF. In nucleotides, the CDR3 is TGTGCCTGGAGAGGAACCCTGGACGGTTCAAACTACGAGCAGTACTTC.

To note about this clonotype: This clone may be a read error of a much larger clone one base away. The chain combines TRBV20-1 with TRBJ1-4; D is possibly TRBD1 (6 bases). Per germline, CDR1 DFQATT and CDR2 SNEGSKA (reference sequence). The CDR3 contains 13 residues. Here the CDR3 reads CIATTDSWEKLFF. CDR3 DNA sequence: TGCATTGCCACAACGGACAGTTGGGAAAAACTGTTTTTT.

This clonotype appeared many times. V gene TRBV11-1 combines with J gene TRBJ1-6; D is perhaps TRBD1 (6 bases). The germline V gene has CDR1 SGHAT and CDR2 FQDESV (reference sequence). This CDR3 region has 14 residues. Trimming took off 5 bases at V and 7 bases at J, with 12 bases between the two ends. The CDR3 nucleotides are TGTGCCAGCAGCCGACAGGCCCCCAATTCACCCCTCCACTTT. Translation gives CASSRQAPNSPLHF.

The chain employs TRBV12-3 or TRBV12-4 and TRBJ2-1; D not resolved. Trimming cost V 8 bases and J 3 bases, with 17 bases left between them. The CDR3 loop spans 15 amino acids. CDR3 sequence (DNA): TGTGCCAGCGCCGGGTATACGCTCGGCTACAATGAGCAGTTCTTC. This sequence encodes CASAGYTLGYNEQFF.

This clonotype was counted ten times or more. J is TRBJ1-5 and V is TRBV18; D may be TRBD1 (6 bases). The V gene's germline CDR1 is KGHSH and CDR2 LQKENI. The CDR3 contains 14 residues. V was clipped by 2 bases and J by 4 bases, with 9 bases between them. Here the CDR3 reads CASSPGQTNQPQHF. CDR3 in DNA: TGTGCCAGCTCACCAGGACAGACGAATCAGCCCCAGCATTTT.

This clonotype showed up many times. CDR3 coding DNA: TGTGCCAGCAGCACCACTAGCGGGTTTAGTGGTGAGCAGTTCTTC. This sequence encodes CASSTTSGFSGEQFF. This chain links TRBV12-3 or TRBV12-4 with TRBJ2-1; TRBD2 matches at 9 bases. CDR3 length: 15 residues. V dropped 6 bases and J dropped 9; count of bases not matched to a gene: 12.

The V call is TRBV20-1, the J call TRBJ2-7; 8 nucleotides line up with TRBD1. Germline CDR1 reads DFQATT; CDR2 reads SNEGSKA (reference sequence). The CDR3 is 13 residues long. V lost 6 bases, J lost 6 bases, and 10 bases stayed unmatched. In nucleotides, the CDR3 is TGCAGTGCCAAGACAGGGGCCTTCCGCGAGCAGTACTTC. It translates to CSAKTGAFREQYF.